This TCR beta chain was recorded in a study of blood T cell repertoires in COVID-19. Turning to the study itself: The United States, Italy and Spain were the sources of the acute and convalescent COVID-19 samples. PBMCs, B-cell-depleted T cells, or T cells provided the cDNA or gDNA that made up the material.

In the authors' methods: Nucleated cell number was recorded as an estimate derived from reference gene primer amplification. The method was immunoSEQ multiplex PCR; TCRdb's version includes in-frame clones alone and lacks a portion of them. V and J calls and clone size come straight from that table; D and trimming were deduced from the DNA. The sample records around 280,000 clones, around 87% being singletons. Germline values: CDR1 SGDLS, CDR2 YYNGEE. Trimming pared 4 bases from V and 7 bases from J, leaving 21 bases between. This CDR3 region has 17 residues. The chain employs TRBV9 and TRBJ1-6; D gene unclear. The sample comprised peripheral blood. The clonotype originates from a man between 65 and 79 years old with acute or convalescent COVID-19. CDR3 bases: TGTGCCAGCAGCCCCGGGGAGGAAAGAACCCCCAATTCACCCCTCCACTTT. Translating it yields CASSPGEERTPNSPLHF.